This note documents a single TCR beta chain sequence. This clonotype occurred a few times. This clone's antigen is unknown. Qualities for individual bases were not recorded, and no much larger clone is one base off. The data belong to a study of blood T cells in healthy people across ages (dated by TCRdb to the mid-2010s). Concerning the study at large: Template switching captured roughly one uniquely barcoded TCR beta cDNA molecule per two T cells in model experiments. Two additional independent replicas of 1 million unique cDNA reads from the same blood draw were analyzed for two donors (one aged 18 to 30 and one aged 80 or older). To avoid experimental bias, donors of different ages were spread randomly across the sequencing lanes. Donors were grouped into four age groups: young (average approximately 15 years), middle-aged (about 40), aged (around 60) and long-lived (less than 85). Using deep sequencing normalized with unique cDNA molecular identifiers, the study measured how TCR beta repertoire diversity changes with age. What the work shows at the level of the full study, not this receptor alone: There was a strong correlation between observed TCR beta diversity and the percentage of naive T cells measured by flow cytometry. Estimates of total diversity from one million sequenced T cells were regarded as lower bounds and underestimates. Observed TCR beta diversity per million T cells fell roughly linearly with age, and a significant reduction was already apparent by age around 39. Conclusive comparison of naive and antigen-experienced compartments was prevented by the profiling of bulk unsorted PBMCs. Compared with the aged group, the long-lived group had more naive CD4+ T cells, fewer expanded clones and increased TCR diversity, a pattern suggesting age selection. The CMV infection status of donors was not known, potentially confounding age-related changes in expanded clonotypes.

From the germline V gene, CDR1 is MGHRA and CDR2 is YSYEKL. V gives up 0 bases and J gives up 10 bases, and the segment between their germline ends measures 10 bases. The CDR3 measures 14 amino acids from cysteine to phenylalanine. Only the CDR3 DNA stays, 42 bases, in frame from base 1. To prepare the library, 5' RACE was applied. Sequencing was carried out with an Illumina HiSeq 2500. A second PCR of about 6 to 12 cycles was run with a J-beta primer mix and a sample-barcoded 5' primer. A template-switch 5' adaptor carrying 12 random nucleotides introduced a unique molecular identifier onto each TCR beta cDNA molecule. Each sample yielded at least 3 million CDR3-containing paired-end reads. First-strand cDNA was synthesized from all RNA with the Mint cDNA synthesis kit, primed by a TRBC-specific oligonucleotide. After uracil-DNA glycosylase treatment, a first 18-cycle PCR used universal primers M1SS and BC2_uni_R on all cDNA. For the original study's pipeline: Normalization of each sample was performed by random selection of 1 million high-quality reads, each carrying a distinct molecular identifier. Reads sharing molecular identifiers were discarded rather than binned into consensus sequences. MiTCR, set to a Q25 quality threshold and the strictest error-elimination algorithm, was used for CDR3 identification, clonotype clustering and error correction. A nonparametric unseen species model with Euler transformation was used to estimate lower-bound total TCR beta diversity. TCRdb redid the processing of the public reads, applying fastp at Q25 and MiXCR, and retained in-frame beta chains. Identical CDR3 protein sequences are pooled into one entry, listed with their most common genes and DNA. The V and J calls shown here were made by TCRdb, not taken from the authors' results. This sample comprises under 1 million distinct CDR3 sequences, 44% of them detected only once. Around 18% of the sample belongs to the ten largest clones.

The roughly 39 donors, aged about 6 to 95 years, were systemically healthy Caucasian individuals from Russia. Each donor gave about 9.8 milliliters of peripheral blood, drawn into EDTA-treated Vacutainer tubes. Ficoll-Paque density-gradient centrifugation was used to isolate PBMCs, with at least 7 million obtained per sample. Trizol reagent was used to extract total RNA from PBMCs, with at least 5 micrograms per sample. Naive CD45RAhigh/CD27high T cell percentages were measured by flow cytometry on a PBMC aliquot from every donor. The sample was blood. The chain joins TRBV4-1 to TRBJ1-6; the D gene is perhaps TRBD1, from 5 matching bases. This TCR was recovered from a man in his sixties in good health. The bases are TGCGCCAGCAGCCAAGATTGGACAATCTCACCCCTCCACTTT. Translated, it gives CASSQDWTISPLHF.